The T cell receptor (beta chain) under discussion was sequenced for a study of breast tumors, draining lymph nodes, adjacent tissues. This clonotype was detected ten times or more. As yet, its antigen is unknown. One entry per CDR3 protein, called by TCRdb with MiXCR from the multiplex PCR reads. Of about 130,000 distinct CDR3 sequences listed, just under 20% are singletons. Broader study findings: Data fit most tumor T cells coming from lymph node, expanding in tumor. Luminal-like breast cancer showed significantly higher tumor–nontumor repertoire similarity than basal-like.

Samples came from axillary lymph nodes draining the breast cancer. CDR3 length: 17 residues. Deletions cut 2 bases from V and 0 bases from J, with 16 bases between. The germline V gene encodes CDR1 DFQATT and CDR2 SNEGSKA (reference sequence). This chain uses TRBV20-1 with TRBJ2-2; D not certain. The TCR comes from a female donor with breast cancer. Some clones in this sample may be carry-over from other donors' samples. Material: axillary lymph node tissue. In DNA form, the CDR3 reads TGCAGTGCTAGAATTTTCGGGCAGGACCCGAACACCGGGGAGCTGTTTTTT. Protein: CSARIFGQDPNTGELFF.